The entry that follows covers one T cell receptor (beta chain) sequence. This entry comes from a study of technical replicates of blood from a handful of donors. This table comes from immunoSEQ multiplex PCR, and its TCRdb copy is limited to in-frame clones, with some not included. The sample records about 73,000 clones, approximately 93% being singletons. CDR1 MNHEY and CDR2 SVGAGI come from the germline V gene. This CDR3 is built from 13 residues. With 5 bases removed from V and 0 bases from J, the gap between germline ends came to 8 bases. The rearrangement joins TRBV6-5 to TRBJ2-7; maybe TRBD1 (6 bases). Sequenced sample: T cells isolated from PBMCs. The TCR sequence derives from a human donor in good health. CDR3 nucleotides: TGTGCCAGCAGTAACAGGGTCTCCTACGAGCAGTACTTC. This gives the protein CASSNRVSYEQYF.